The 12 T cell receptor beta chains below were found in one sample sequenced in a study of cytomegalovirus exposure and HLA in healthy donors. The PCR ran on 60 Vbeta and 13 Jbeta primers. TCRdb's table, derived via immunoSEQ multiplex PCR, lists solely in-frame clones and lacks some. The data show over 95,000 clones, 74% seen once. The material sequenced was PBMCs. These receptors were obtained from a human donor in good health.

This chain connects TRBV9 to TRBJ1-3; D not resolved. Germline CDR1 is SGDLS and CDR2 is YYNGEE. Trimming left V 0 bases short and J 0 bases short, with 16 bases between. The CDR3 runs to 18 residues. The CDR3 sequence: CASSVDFSGPSSGNTIYF. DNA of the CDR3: TGTGCCAGCAGCGTAGACTTTAGCGGCCCTTCCTCTGGAAACACCATATATTTT.

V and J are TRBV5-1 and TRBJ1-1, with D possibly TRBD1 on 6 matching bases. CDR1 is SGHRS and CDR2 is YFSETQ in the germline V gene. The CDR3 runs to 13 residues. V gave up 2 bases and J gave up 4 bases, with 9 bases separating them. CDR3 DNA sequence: TGCGCCAGCAGCTTTCAGGGGTCCACTGAAGCTTTCTTT. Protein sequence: CASSFQGSTEAFF.

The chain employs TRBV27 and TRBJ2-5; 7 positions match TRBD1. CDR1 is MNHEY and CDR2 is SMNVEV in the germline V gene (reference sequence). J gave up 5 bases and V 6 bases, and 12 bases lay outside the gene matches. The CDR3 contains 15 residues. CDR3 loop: CASSLDRGGRETQYF. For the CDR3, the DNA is TGTGCCAGCAGCTTAGACCGAGGGGGCAGGGAGACCCAGTACTTC.

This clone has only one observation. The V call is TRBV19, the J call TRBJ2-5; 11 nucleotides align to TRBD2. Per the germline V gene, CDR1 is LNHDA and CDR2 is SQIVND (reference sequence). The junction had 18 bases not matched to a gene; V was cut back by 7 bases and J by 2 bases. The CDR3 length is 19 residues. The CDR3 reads CASKDLGSPGLAGQETQYF. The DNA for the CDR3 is TGTGCCAGTAAGGACCTCGGTTCCCCCGGACTAGCGGGTCAAGAGACCCAGTACTTC.

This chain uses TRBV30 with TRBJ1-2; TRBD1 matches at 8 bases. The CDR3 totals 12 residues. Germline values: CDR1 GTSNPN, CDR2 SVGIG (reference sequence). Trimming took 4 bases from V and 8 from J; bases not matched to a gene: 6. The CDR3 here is CAWTLQGGGYTF. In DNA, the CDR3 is TGTGCCTGGACCTTACAGGGGGGCGGCTACACCTTC.

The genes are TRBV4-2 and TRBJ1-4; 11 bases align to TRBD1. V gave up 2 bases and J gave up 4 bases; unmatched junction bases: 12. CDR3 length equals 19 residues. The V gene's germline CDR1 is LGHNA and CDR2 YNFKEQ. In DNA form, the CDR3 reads TGTGCCAGCAGCCAATCAGCCGGGACAGGGGGGACATATAATGAAAAACTGTTTTTT. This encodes CASSQSAGTGGTYNEKLFF.

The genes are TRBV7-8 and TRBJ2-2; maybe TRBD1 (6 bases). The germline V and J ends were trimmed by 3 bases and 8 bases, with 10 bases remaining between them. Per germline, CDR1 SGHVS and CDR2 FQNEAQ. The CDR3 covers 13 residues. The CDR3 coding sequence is TGTGCCAGCAGCTTCAACAGGGAAGGGGAGCTGTTTTTT. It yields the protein CASSFNREGELFF. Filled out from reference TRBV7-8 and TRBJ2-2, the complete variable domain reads GAGVSQSPRYKVAKRGQDVALRCDPISGHVSLFWYQQALGQGPEFLTYFQNEAQLDKSGLPSDRFFAERPEGSVSTLKIQRTQQEDSAVYLCASSFNREGELFFGEGSRLTVL.

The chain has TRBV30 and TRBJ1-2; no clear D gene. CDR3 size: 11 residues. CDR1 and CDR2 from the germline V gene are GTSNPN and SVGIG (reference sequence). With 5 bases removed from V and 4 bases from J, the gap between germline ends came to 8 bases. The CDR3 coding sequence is TGTGCCTGGGACGGGATCTATGGCTACACCTTC. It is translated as CAWDGIYGYTF.

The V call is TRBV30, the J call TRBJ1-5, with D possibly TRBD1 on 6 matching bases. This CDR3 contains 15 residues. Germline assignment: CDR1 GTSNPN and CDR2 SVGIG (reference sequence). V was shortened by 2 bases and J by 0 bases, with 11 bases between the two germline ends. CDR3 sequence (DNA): TGTGCCTGGAGTACCGGGACACTTAGCAATCAGCCCCAGCATTTT. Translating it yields CAWSTGTLSNQPQHF.

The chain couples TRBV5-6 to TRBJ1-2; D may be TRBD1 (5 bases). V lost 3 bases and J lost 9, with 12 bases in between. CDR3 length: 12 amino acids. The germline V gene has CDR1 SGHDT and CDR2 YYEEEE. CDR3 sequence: CASSSWTRSYTF. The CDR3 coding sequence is TGTGCCAGCAGCTCCTGGACAAGAAGCTACACCTTC.

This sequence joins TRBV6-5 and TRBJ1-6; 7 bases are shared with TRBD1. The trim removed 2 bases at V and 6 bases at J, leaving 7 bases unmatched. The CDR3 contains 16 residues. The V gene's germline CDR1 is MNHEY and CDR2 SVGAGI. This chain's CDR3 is CASSYGVTGSNSPLHF. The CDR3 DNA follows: TGTGCCAGCAGTTACGGGGTGACAGGGTCTAATTCACCCCTCCACTTT.

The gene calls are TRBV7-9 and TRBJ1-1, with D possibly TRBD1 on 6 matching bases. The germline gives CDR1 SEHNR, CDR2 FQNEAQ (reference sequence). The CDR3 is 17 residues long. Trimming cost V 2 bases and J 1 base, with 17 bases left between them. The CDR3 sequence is CASSLFQGLGRNTEAFF. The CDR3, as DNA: TGTGCCAGCAGCTTATTTCAGGGGTTGGGTAGGAACACTGAAGCTTTCTTT.